This TCR beta chain originates from a study of cytomegalovirus exposure and HLA in healthy donors. Germline V gene lookup returns CDR1 SGHDN and CDR2 FVKESK. The ends were cut back, 1 base at V and 0 bases at J, with 13 bases in the middle. The CDR3 totals 17 residues. 60 Vbeta and 13 Jbeta primers were used in PCR. The method was immunoSEQ multiplex PCR; TCRdb's version includes in-frame clones alone and lacks a portion of them. The repertoire table contains fewer than 150,000 clones. This TCR was sampled from a woman in her fifties or sixties in good health and CMV-seronegative. Material: PBMCs. The genes are TRBV14 and TRBJ2-1; maybe TRBD1 (6 bases). Here the CDR3 reads CASSQVGHQSSYNEQFF. CDR3 DNA sequence: TGTGCCAGCAGCCAAGTGGGACACCAGAGCTCCTACAATGAGCAGTTCTTC.